The clone carrying this T cell receptor beta chain was detected only a few times. The data belong to a study of cytomegalovirus exposure and HLA in healthy donors. PCR employed 60 Vbeta and 13 Jbeta primers. Here immunoSEQ multiplex PCR was the method, and the copy in TCRdb shows in-frame clones only, minus some. The sample records some 150,000 clones, roughly 10% being singletons. The receptor comes from a man aged 50-59 years in good health and CMV-seronegative. Input material: PBMCs.

The CDR3 loop is CATSRQSGTGANVLTF. In DNA form, the CDR3 reads TGTGCCACCAGCAGGCAATCAGGGACTGGGGCCAACGTCCTGACTTTC. The V gene is TRBV15, the J gene TRBJ2-6, with a weak D call TRBD1 (5 bases). CDR3 length: 16 residues. Germline lookup yields CDR1 LNHNV and CDR2 YYDKDF (reference sequence). Trimming pared 3 bases from V and 2 bases from J, leaving 11 bases between.